This TCR beta chain was sequenced for a study of T cell responses to AZD1222 COVID-19 vaccine. Study observations and caveats: White British ancestry dominated among donors, who included more females, and clonal diversity was possibly underestimated. Repertoires were obtained solely post-peak T cell response. Among AZD1222 vaccinees, only five or six were seropositive at baseline.

Details on this clone: Antigen specificity is unknown.

This table comes from immunoSEQ multiplex PCR, and its TCRdb copy is limited to in-frame clones, with some not included. The table shows 95,000 to 150,000 clones, with about 92% occurring only once. Recipients boosted at about 4 weeks or about 12 weeks are pooled. Sequencing used peripheral blood, obtained 28 days after the second AZD1222 dose. The sequence was collected from an adult who received the AZD1222 COVID-19 vaccine.

CDR3 region: CASSGQGLGNTIYF. In DNA, the CDR3 is TGTGCCAGCAGCGGACAGGGTCTCGGAAACACCATATATTTT. The chain uses TRBV9 and TRBJ1-3; 7 positions agree with TRBD1. Germline trimming cut 3 bases from V and 4 bases from J; bases unmatched to any gene: 4. The germline CDR1 and CDR2 sequences are SGDLS and YYNGEE. The CDR3 covers 14 residues.